Shown below are 27 T cell receptor beta chains from a single sample sequenced in a study of graft-versus-host responses after intestinal transplantation. For these TCRs, the target antigens are not known. The table came from immunoSEQ multiplex PCR; TCRdb's copy has only in-frame clones and leaves some out. Of about 120,000 clones in the sample, approximately 95% were seen once. Source: unstimulated CD8+ T cells sorted from spleen or lymph node cells, taken before intestinal transplant. Every receptor here comes from a human donor who received an intestinal transplant.

The chain combines TRBV4-1 with TRBJ2-1; D unclear. Looked up from germline, CDR1 is MGHRA and CDR2 is YSYEKL. There are 17 residues in the CDR3. V lost 3 bases and J lost 7, with 22 bases in between. CDR3 protein: CASSQAPGPSLQNEQFF. The CDR3 DNA is TGCGCCAGCAGCCAGGCCCCCGGGCCCTCACTCCAAAATGAGCAGTTCTTC.

This sequence joins TRBV9 and TRBJ2-7; 7 bases align to TRBD2. This CDR3 has 15 residues. The germline gives CDR1 SGDLS, CDR2 YYNGEE. The V segment lost 1 base and the J segment 2 bases; nucleotides outside the gene matches: 6. The CDR3 DNA sequence: TGTGCCAGCAGCGTAATAGCGGGCAGTCCCTACGAGCAGTACTTC. It translates to CASSVIAGSPYEQYF.

The V and J genes are TRBV28 and TRBJ2-7, with 7 bases that match TRBD2. Germline V gene lookup returns CDR1 MDHEN and CDR2 SYDVKM. V was pared by 7 bases and J by 5 bases, with 11 bases of the junction left unmatched. The CDR3 is 14 residues long. The CDR3 loop is CASTLGLGAHEQYF. In nucleotides, the CDR3 is TGTGCCAGCACCCTAGGACTAGGGGCCCACGAGCAGTACTTC.

This clone came up once. The gene calls are TRBV15 and TRBJ2-3, with a weak D call TRBD2 (7 bases). The germline gives CDR1 LNHNV, CDR2 YYDKDF (reference sequence). V was cut by 0 bases and J by 5 bases, with 12 bases left in between. This CDR3 has 15 residues. The CDR3 DNA sequence: TGTGCCACCAGCAGAGATTTAGGGGGGGAAGATACGCAGTATTTT. Protein product: CATSRDLGGEDTQYF. Full variable domain (missing parts from reference TRBV15 and TRBJ2-3): DAMVIQNPRYQVTQFGKPVTLSCSQTLNHNVMYWYQQKSSQAPKLLFHYYDKDFNNEADTPDNFQSRRPNTSFCFLDIRSPGLGDTAMYLCATSRDLGGEDTQYFGPGTRLTVL.

This clone has just a few counts. J is TRBJ2-5 and V is TRBV7-9, with no clear D. This CDR3 comprises 13 residues. V lost 3 bases, J lost 1 base, and 6 bases lay in between. Looked up from germline, CDR1 is SEHNR and CDR2 is FQNEAQ (reference sequence). In DNA, the CDR3 is TGTGCCAGCAGCTTGAACAGCCAAGAGACCCAGTACTTC. This codes for CASSLNSQETQYF.

This chain uses TRBV29-1 with TRBJ2-1; no definite D call. The CDR3 has 13 residues. Germline V gives CDR1 SQVTM, CDR2 ANQGSEA. Trimming pared 5 bases from V and 5 bases from J, leaving 13 bases between. CDR3 protein: CSVLFSEHNEQFF. The CDR3 nucleotides are TGCAGCGTTTTGTTCTCCGAGCACAATGAGCAGTTCTTC.

The rearrangement joins TRBV7-7 to TRBJ2-7; TRBD1 matches at 7 bases. The CDR3 is made up of 13 amino acids. V gave up 4 bases and J gave up 0 bases; unmatched junction bases: 0. Germline CDR1 reads SSHAT; CDR2 reads FNYEAQ (reference sequence). CDR3 in amino acids: CASSWDSSYEQYF. The CDR3 DNA follows: TGTGCCAGCAGCTGGGACAGCTCCTACGAGCAGTACTTC.

This clone was found once. The V call is TRBV5-1, the J call TRBJ2-1; the D is unclear. Germline assignment: CDR1 SGHRS and CDR2 YFSETQ. V was trimmed by 2 bases and J by 8 bases, leaving 8 bases between them. The length of the CDR3 is 12 residues. The CDR3 nucleotides are TGCGCCAGCAGCTTCAGAGGCGATGAGCAGTTCTTC. Translation gives CASSFRGDEQFF. Together with reference TRBV5-1 and TRBJ2-1, the CDR3 gives the full variable domain: KAGVTQTPRYLIKTRGQQVTLSCSPISGHRSVSWYQQTPGQGLQFLFEYFSETQRNKGNFPGRFSGRQFSNSRSEMNVSTLELGDSALYLCASSFRGDEQFFGPGTRLTVL.

The rearrangement links TRBV7-3 to TRBJ1-1; possibly TRBD1 for D (6 bases). The CDR3 is 17 amino acids. In germline, CDR1 is SGHTA, CDR2 FQGTGA. Trimming took 3 bases from V and 3 from J, leaving 20 bases between them. CDR3 loop: CASSLAGGGLWDTEAFF. The CDR3 DNA follows: TGTGCCAGCAGCTTGGCCGGGGGCGGATTATGGGACACTGAAGCTTTCTTT.

The chain combines TRBV6-6 with TRBJ2-1; 9 nucleotides match TRBD1. The V gene's germline CDR1 is MNHNY and CDR2 SVGAGI (reference sequence). This CDR3 is built from 15 residues. V was pared by 6 bases and J by 8 bases, with 11 bases of the junction left unmatched. For the CDR3, the DNA is TGTGCCAGCAGCCGGGGGACAGGGAGGAGGGATGAGCAGTTCTTC. Translating it yields CASSRGTGRRDEQFF.

The chain employs TRBV6-1 and TRBJ2-7, with 9 bases fitting TRBD1. This CDR3 is 15 amino acids long. Germline-derived CDR1 and CDR2 are MNHNS and SASEGT. Trimming removed 6 bases from V and 0 bases from J; junction bases left unmatched: 6. As DNA, the CDR3 is TGTGCCAGCAGATATACAGGGGGCCCCTCCTACGAGCAGTACTTC. Amino acids: CASRYTGGPSYEQYF.

DNA for the CDR3: TGTGCCAGCAGTTTATCGCTCGGGATCGGGGAGCTGTTTTTT. It is translated as CASSLSLGIGELFF. V usage is TRBV27 and J usage is TRBJ2-2; maybe TRBD2 (5 bases). The V end lost 0 bases, the J end lost 7 bases, and 9 bases lay between the germline ends. Germline V gives CDR1 MNHEY, CDR2 SMNVEV (reference sequence). The CDR3 sequence is 14 residues long.

This chain uses TRBV4-3 with TRBJ1-1; D ambiguous. From germline, CDR1 is LGHNA and CDR2 YSLEER. The CDR3 spans 14 residues. V was clipped by 0 bases and J by 1 base, with 6 bases between them. Here the CDR3 reads CASSQDSTNTEAFF. CDR3 bases: TGCGCCAGCAGCCAAGATAGTACGAACACTGAAGCTTTCTTT.

The rearrangement uses TRBV9 and TRBJ2-1; D possibly corresponds to TRBD1 (5 bases). V gave up 2 bases and J gave up 1 base, with 22 bases separating them. Germline values: CDR1 SGDLS, CDR2 YYNGEE. This CDR3 contains 19 residues. CDR3 bases: TGTGCCAGCAGCGTGGACATAACTCCCCCGGTGGCGTCCTACAATGAGCAGTTCTTC. Protein: CASSVDITPPVASYNEQFF.

The chain joins TRBV4-1 to TRBJ2-7; 11 nucleotides line up with TRBD1. CDR1 is MGHRA and CDR2 is YSYEKL in the germline V gene. V was pared by 1 base and J by 2 bases, with 7 bases of the junction left unmatched. The CDR3 sequence is 17 residues long. CDR3 in DNA: TGCGCCAGCAGCCAAGGGCACCCGGGACAGGGGGCCTACGAGCAGTACTTC. Protein sequence: CASSQGHPGQGAYEQYF.

The chain recombines TRBV5-5 with TRBJ2-3; TRBD1 agrees at 9 bases. Germline V gene sequence: CDR1 SGHKS, CDR2 YYEKEE (reference sequence). The junction had 4 bases not matched to a gene; V was cut back by 4 bases and J by 4 bases. CDR3 size: 14 residues. CDR3 in DNA: TGTGCCAGCAGCCTGAGGACAGGGGCAGATACGCAGTATTTT. Encoded protein: CASSLRTGADTQYF. The entire variable domain, with the rest obtained from reference TRBV5-5 and TRBJ2-3, is as follows: DAGVTQSPTHLIKTRGQQVTLRCSPISGHKSVSWYQQVLGQGPQFIFQYYEKEERGRGNFPDRFSARQFPNYSSELNVNALLLGDSALYLCASSLRTGADTQYFGPGTRLTVL.

V is TRBV7-6 and J is TRBJ2-1, with TRBD1 matching 7 bases. CDR1 is SGHVS, CDR2 FNYEAQ, per germline. The V segment lost 5 bases and the J segment 10 bases; nucleotides outside the gene matches: 8. The CDR3 consists of 13 residues. The CDR3 coding sequence is TGTGCCAGCAGCCAGAGGGACAGATGGGAGCAGTTCTTC. Protein: CASSQRDRWEQFF.

This rearrangement joins TRBV7-9 to TRBJ1-1; D remains ambiguous. The CDR3 has 16 residues. Trimming stripped 2 bases from V and 10 bases from J, with 23 bases between. Germline lookup yields CDR1 SEHNR and CDR2 FQNEAQ (reference sequence). The CDR3 protein is CASSLLGNLGAHGAFF. As DNA, the CDR3 is TGTGCCAGCAGCTTATTAGGGAACTTAGGAGCCCACGGAGCTTTCTTT.

This clone was found once. The rearrangement links TRBV28 to TRBJ2-5; 10 bases are shared with TRBD2. The tail of the sequence fits TRBJ2-7 better, so the J call may be wrong. The CDR3 runs to 15 residues. Germline CDR1 MDHEN, CDR2 SYDVKM. The chain's CDR3 is CASSWLAGVRDEQYF. The CDR3 region has the DNA TGTGCCAGCAGTTGGCTAGCGGGAGTAAGGGACGAGCAGTACTTC.

The chain recombines TRBV6-5 with TRBJ2-1; no firm D call. Trimming left V 0 bases short and J 10 bases short, with 7 bases between. The germline V gene encodes CDR1 MNHEY and CDR2 SVGAGI. The CDR3 contains 12 residues. The CDR3 is CASSYSPGEQFF. CDR3 DNA: TGTGCCAGCAGTTACTCTCCTGGGGAGCAGTTCTTC.

The rearrangement links TRBV6-5 to TRBJ1-1; possible D gene TRBD1, 5 bases. The germline gives CDR1 MNHEY, CDR2 SVGAGI. V gave up 5 bases and J gave up 4 bases, with 14 bases separating them. The CDR3 spans 14 residues. Written as DNA, the CDR3 is TGTGCCAGCAGTGGAATCGGGGGGAGCACTGAAGCTTTCTTT. Protein sequence: CASSGIGGSTEAFF.

This clone was picked up one time. The J gene is TRBJ1-5, the V gene TRBV13; no clear D gene. Trimming shortened V by 3 bases and J by 3 bases, and 9 bases separated the two germline ends. This CDR3 contains 14 residues. Germline V gene data show CDR1 as PRHDT and CDR2 as FYEKMQ (reference sequence). CDR3 in amino acids: CASSLGKNNQPQHF. The DNA for the CDR3 is TGTGCCAGCAGCTTGGGCAAAAACAATCAGCCCCAGCATTTT.

The rearrangement uses TRBV5-6 and TRBJ2-6; D is unresolved. The germline gives CDR1 SGHDT, CDR2 YYEEEE. V was shortened by 2 bases and J by 0 bases, with 6 bases between the two germline ends. This CDR3 has 15 amino acids. The CDR3 bases are TGTGCCAGCAGCTTATGGGGCTCTGGGGCCAACGTCCTGACTTTC. This encodes CASSLWGSGANVLTF.

The CDR3 coding sequence is TGTGCCAGCAGCCAAGCCTTACTACGACACTCCTACGAGCAGTACTTC. Its translation is CASSQALLRHSYEQYF. The chain has TRBV14 and TRBJ2-7; D not certain. This CDR3 has 16 amino acids. V was shortened by 1 base and J by 0 bases, with 13 bases between the two germline ends. The germline V gene encodes CDR1 SGHDN and CDR2 FVKESK.

The chain is built from TRBV9 and TRBJ2-1, with TRBD2 matching over 15 bases. This CDR3 has 15 amino acids. V was pared by 3 bases and J by 7 bases, with 2 bases of the junction left unmatched. From germline, CDR1 is SGDLS and CDR2 YYNGEE. The CDR3 region is CASSEGTSGRNEQFF. In nucleotides, the CDR3 is TGTGCCAGCAGCGAAGGGACTAGCGGGAGGAATGAGCAGTTCTTC. The complete variable domain, with remaining parts taken from reference TRBV9 and TRBJ2-1, reads DSGVTQTPKHLITATGQRVTLRCSPRSGDLSVYWYQQSLDQGLQFLIQYYNGEERAKGNILERFSAQQFPDLHSELNLSSLELGDSALYFCASSEGTSGRNEQFFGPGTRLTVL.

The rearrangement joins TRBV19 to TRBJ1-2; 7 nucleotides agree with TRBD1. The CDR3 spans 15 residues. The germline V gene encodes CDR1 LNHDA and CDR2 SQIVND (reference sequence). The V and J ends lost 8 bases and 0 bases, in that order; junction bases with no gene match: 9. CDR3 loop: CASAGQATANYGYTF. CDR3 DNA: TGTGCCAGTGCTGGACAGGCCACAGCTAACTATGGCTACACCTTC.

The chain employs TRBV5-1 and TRBJ2-5; TRBD1 aligns across 10 bases. The J call is uncertain, as TRBJ2-7 better fits the DNA end. CDR1 is SGHRS, CDR2 YFSETQ, per germline. The CDR3 loop spans 14 amino acids. The CDR3 spells CASSAGTGVYEQYF. The CDR3 DNA reads TGCGCCAGCAGCGCCGGGACAGGGGTTTACGAGCAGTACTTC.